This T cell receptor (beta chain) originates from a study of T cell repertoires in cytomegalovirus infection. Study details: Indications of both CMV infection and matching HLA type were provided by public TCR beta signatures.

This clonotype was counted a few times. TCRdb passed the reads through MiXCR, listing each CDR3 protein once. The sample carries approximately 180,000 distinct CDR3 sequences, roughly 9.8% recorded once. This clonotype was sampled from a human donor in good health (CMV status not recorded). Some clones in this sample may be carry-over from other donors' samples. Sequencing was done on a sample of PBMCs.

CDR3 nucleotides: TGTGCCAGCAGCTTGTTCGGAGACAATCAGCCCCAGCATTTT. It translates to CASSLFGDNQPQHF. The chain combines TRBV5-6 with TRBJ1-5; no firm D call. Between the trimmed V and J ends, which lost 1 base and 3 bases, there was a span of 8 bases. The CDR3 has 14 amino acids. The germline V gene encodes CDR1 SGHDT and CDR2 YYEEEE. The entire variable domain, with the rest obtained from reference TRBV5-6 and TRBJ1-5, is as follows: DAGVTQSPTHLIKTRGQQVTLRCSPKSGHDTVSWYQQALGQGPQFIFQYYEEEERQRGNFPDRFSGHQFPNYSSELNVNALLLGDSALYLCASSLFGDNQPQHFGDGTRLSIL.